This TCR beta chain was recorded in a study of cytotoxic CD8 clonotypes in ibrutinib-treated CLL. The overall study: Responses: around 25 partial, 2 complete; after median 68 months, about 15 stayed remitted, approximately twelve progressed.

CDR1 and CDR2 from the germline V gene are SGHRS and YFSETQ. Trimming cost V 5 bases and J 1 base, with 10 bases left between them. The CDR3 totals 13 residues. The study's findings and limits: Ibrutinib response saw clonality rise, and progression saw it return toward baseline. Pretreatment clonality was elevated relative to age-matched healthy donors and paralleled circulating CD8+ T-cell counts.

Regarding this clone: Antigen unknown.

Profiled with immunoSEQ multiplex PCR; TCRdb holds only in-frame clones, not every one. The sample includes tens of thousands of clones, 50% to 65% seen only once; the top ten take 20% to 30%. The V gene is TRBV5-1, the J gene TRBJ2-7, with D uncertain. The TCR was taken from a human donor with chronic lymphocytic leukemia. The starting material was PBMCs, obtained at disease progression, from a patient treated with ibrutinib. The CDR3 spells CASRPGRSYEQYF. As DNA, the CDR3 is TGCGCCAGCAGACCGGGTCGATCCTACGAGCAGTACTTC.